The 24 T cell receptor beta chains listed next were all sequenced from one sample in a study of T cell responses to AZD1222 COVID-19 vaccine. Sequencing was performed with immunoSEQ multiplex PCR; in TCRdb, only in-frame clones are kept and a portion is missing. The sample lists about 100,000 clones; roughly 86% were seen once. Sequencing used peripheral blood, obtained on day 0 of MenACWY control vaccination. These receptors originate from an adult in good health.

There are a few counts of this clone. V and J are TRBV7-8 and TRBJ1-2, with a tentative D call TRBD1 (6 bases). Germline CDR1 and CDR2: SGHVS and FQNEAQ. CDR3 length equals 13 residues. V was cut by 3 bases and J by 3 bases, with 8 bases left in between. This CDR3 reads CASSFAGDYGYTF. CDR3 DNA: TGTGCCAGCAGCTTCGCAGGGGACTATGGCTACACCTTC.

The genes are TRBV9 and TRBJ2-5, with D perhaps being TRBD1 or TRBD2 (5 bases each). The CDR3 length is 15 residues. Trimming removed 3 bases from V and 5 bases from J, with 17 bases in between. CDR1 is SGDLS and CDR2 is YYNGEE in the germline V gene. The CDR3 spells CASSASTGPGETQYF. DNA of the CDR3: TGTGCCAGCAGCGCTAGTACAGGACCGGGGGAGACCCAGTACTTC.

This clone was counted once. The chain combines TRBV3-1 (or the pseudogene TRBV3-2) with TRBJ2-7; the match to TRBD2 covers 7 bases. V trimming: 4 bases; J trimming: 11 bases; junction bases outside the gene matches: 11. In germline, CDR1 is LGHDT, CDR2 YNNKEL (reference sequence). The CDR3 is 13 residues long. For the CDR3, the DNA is TGTGCCAGCAGCCCCCTCGGGGGGAGGCTGGAGTACTTC. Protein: CASSPLGGRLEYF.

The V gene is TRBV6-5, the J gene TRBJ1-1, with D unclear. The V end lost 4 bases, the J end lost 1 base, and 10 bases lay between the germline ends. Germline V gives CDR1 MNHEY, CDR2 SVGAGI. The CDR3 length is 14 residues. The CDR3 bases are TGTGCCAGCAGTTCCCGGAGAGCGAACACTGAAGCTTTCTTT. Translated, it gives CASSSRRANTEAFF.

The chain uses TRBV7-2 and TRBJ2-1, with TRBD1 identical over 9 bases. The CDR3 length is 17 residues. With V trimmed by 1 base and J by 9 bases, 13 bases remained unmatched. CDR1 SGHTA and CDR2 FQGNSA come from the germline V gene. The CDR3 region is CASSLVRDRVISGEQFF. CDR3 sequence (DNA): TGTGCCAGCAGCTTAGTCCGGGACAGGGTTATCTCCGGTGAGCAGTTCTTC.

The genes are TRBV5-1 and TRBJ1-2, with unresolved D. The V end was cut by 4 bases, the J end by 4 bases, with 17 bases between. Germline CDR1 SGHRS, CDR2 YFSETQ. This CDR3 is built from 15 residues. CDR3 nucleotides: TGCGCCAGCAGCGAGGACGGACTGACGGGCTATGGCTACACCTTC. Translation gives CASSEDGLTGYGYTF.

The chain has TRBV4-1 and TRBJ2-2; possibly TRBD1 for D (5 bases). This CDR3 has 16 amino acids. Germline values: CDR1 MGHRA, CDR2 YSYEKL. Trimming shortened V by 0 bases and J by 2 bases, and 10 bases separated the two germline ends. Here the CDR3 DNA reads TGCGCCAGCAGCCAAGATCCGACAGCCAACACCGGGGAGCTGTTTTTT. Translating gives CASSQDPTANTGELFF.

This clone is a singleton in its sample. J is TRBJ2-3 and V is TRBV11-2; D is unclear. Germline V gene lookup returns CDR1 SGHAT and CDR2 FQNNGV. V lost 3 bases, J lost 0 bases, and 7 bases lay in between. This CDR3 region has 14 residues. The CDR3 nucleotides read TGTGCCAGCAGCTTTAGCCAGAGCACAGATACGCAGTATTTT. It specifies CASSFSQSTDTQYF. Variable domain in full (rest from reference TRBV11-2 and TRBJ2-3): EAGVAQSPRYKIIEKRQSVAFWCNPISGHATLYWYQQILGQGPKLLIQFQNNGVVDDSQLPKDRFSAERLKGVDSTLKIQPAKLEDSAVYLCASSFSQSTDTQYFGPGTRLTVL.

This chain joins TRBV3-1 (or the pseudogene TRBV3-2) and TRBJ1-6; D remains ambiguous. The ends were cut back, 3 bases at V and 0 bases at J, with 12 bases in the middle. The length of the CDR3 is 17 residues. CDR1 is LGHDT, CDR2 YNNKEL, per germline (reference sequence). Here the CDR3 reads CASSHRPFSSYNSPLHF. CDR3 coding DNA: TGTGCCAGCAGCCACCGTCCATTCAGCTCCTATAATTCACCCCTCCACTTT.

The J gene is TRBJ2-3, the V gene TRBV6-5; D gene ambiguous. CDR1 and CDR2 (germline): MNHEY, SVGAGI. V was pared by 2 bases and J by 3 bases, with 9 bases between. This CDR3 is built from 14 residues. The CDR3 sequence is CASSYSTTTDTQYF. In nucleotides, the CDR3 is TGTGCCAGCAGTTACAGTACAACGACAGATACGCAGTATTTT.

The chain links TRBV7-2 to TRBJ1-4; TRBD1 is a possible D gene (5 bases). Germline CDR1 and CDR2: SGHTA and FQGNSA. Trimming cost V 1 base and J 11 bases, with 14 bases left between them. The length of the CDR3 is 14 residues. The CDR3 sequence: CASSLGGQGGKLFF. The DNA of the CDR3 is TGTGCCAGCAGCTTAGGTGGGCAGGGTGGGAAACTGTTTTTT. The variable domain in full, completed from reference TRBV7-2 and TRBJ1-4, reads GAGVSQSPSNKVTEKGKDVELRCDPISGHTALYWYRQSLGQGLEFLIYFQGNSAPDKSGLPSDRFSAERTGGSVSTLTIQRTQQEDSAVYLCASSLGGQGGKLFFGSGTQLSVL.

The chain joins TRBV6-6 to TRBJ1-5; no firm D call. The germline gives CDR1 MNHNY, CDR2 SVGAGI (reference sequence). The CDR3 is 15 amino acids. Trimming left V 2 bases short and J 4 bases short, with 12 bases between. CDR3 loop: CASSYEGGRNQPQHF. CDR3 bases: TGTGCCAGCAGTTACGAGGGAGGGAGAAATCAGCCCCAGCATTTT.

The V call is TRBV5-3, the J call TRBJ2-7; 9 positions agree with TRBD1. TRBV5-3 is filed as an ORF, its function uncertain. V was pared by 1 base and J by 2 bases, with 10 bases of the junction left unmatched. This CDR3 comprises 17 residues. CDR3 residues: CARSLFDPGQGTYEQYF. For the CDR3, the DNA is TGTGCCAGAAGCTTGTTCGATCCCGGACAGGGGACCTACGAGCAGTACTTC.

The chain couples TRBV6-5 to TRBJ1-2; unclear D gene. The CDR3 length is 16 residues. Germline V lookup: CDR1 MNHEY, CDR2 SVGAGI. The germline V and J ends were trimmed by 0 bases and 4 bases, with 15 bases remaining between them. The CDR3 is CASSYSRVGLGYGYTF. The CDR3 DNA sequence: TGTGCCAGCAGTTACTCGAGGGTAGGGCTGGGCTATGGCTACACCTTC.

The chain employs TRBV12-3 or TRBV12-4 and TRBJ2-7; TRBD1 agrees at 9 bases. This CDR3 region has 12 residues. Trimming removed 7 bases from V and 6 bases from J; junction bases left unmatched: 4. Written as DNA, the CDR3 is TGTGCCAGCATGACAGGGGGTGGCGAGCAGTACTTC. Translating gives CASMTGGGEQYF.

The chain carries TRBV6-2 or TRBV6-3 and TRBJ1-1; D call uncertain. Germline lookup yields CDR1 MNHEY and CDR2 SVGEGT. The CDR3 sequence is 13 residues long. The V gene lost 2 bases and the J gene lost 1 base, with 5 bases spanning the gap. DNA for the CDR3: TGTGCCAGCAGTTACGGAAGGAACACTGAAGCTTTCTTT. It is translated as CASSYGRNTEAFF.

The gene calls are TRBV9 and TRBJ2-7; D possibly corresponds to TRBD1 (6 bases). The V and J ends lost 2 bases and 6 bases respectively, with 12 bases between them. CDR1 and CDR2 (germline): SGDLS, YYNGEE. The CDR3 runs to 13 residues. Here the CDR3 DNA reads TGTGCCAGCAGCGTCGGGACAACCTCCGAGCAGTACTTC. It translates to CASSVGTTSEQYF. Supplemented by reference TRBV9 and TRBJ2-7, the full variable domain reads DSGVTQTPKHLITATGQRVTLRCSPRSGDLSVYWYQQSLDQGLQFLIQYYNGEERAKGNILERFSAQQFPDLHSELNLSSLELGDSALYFCASSVGTTSEQYFGPGTRLTVT.

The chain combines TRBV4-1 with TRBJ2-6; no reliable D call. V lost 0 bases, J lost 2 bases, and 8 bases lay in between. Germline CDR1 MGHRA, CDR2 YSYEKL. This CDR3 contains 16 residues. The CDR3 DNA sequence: TGCGCCAGCAGCCAAGACCCGAACCCTGGGGCCAACGTCCTGACTTTC. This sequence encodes CASSQDPNPGANVLTF.

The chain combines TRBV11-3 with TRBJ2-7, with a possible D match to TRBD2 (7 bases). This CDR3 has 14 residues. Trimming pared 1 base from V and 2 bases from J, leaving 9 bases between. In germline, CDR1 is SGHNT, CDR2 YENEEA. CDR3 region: CASSLGGGAYEQYF. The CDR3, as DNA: TGTGCCAGCAGCTTAGGAGGGGGGGCCTACGAGCAGTACTTC.

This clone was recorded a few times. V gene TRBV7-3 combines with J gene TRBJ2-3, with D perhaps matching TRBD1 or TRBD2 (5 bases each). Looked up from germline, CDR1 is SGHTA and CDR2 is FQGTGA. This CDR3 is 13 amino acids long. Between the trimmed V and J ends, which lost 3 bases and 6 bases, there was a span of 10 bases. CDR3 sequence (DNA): TGTGCCAGCAGCTTGGGGGTCTCCGATACGCAGTATTTT. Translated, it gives CASSLGVSDTQYF.

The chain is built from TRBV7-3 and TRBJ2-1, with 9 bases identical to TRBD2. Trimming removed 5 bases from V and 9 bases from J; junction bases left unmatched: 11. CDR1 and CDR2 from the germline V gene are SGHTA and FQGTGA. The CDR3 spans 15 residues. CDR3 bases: TGTGCCAGCAGCCCAACGGGGGGGACTAGCATTGAGCAGTTCTTC. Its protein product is CASSPTGGTSIEQFF.

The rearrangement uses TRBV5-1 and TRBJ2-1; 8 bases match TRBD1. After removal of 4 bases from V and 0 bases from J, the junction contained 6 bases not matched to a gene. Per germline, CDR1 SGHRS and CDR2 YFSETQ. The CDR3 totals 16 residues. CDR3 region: CASSNGQGSSYNEQFF. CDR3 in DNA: TGCGCCAGCAGCAACGGACAGGGAAGCTCCTACAATGAGCAGTTCTTC.

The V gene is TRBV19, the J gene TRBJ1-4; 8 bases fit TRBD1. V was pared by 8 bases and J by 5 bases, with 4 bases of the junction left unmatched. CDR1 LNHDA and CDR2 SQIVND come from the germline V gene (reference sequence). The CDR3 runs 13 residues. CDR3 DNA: TGTGCCAGTCGGAGACAGGGGAATGAAAAACTGTTTTTT. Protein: CASRRQGNEKLFF.

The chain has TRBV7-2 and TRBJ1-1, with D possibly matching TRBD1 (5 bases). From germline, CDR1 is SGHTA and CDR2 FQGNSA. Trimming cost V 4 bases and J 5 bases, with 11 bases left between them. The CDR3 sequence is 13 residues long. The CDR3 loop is CASSSQEGTEAFF. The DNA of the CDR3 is TGTGCCAGCAGCTCCCAGGAGGGGACTGAAGCTTTCTTT.